These T cell receptor beta chains were read from a single sample in a study of blood T cells in healthy people across ages. TCRdb reanalysed the 5' RACE reads using MiXCR and keeps one entry per CDR3 protein. The sample yields 450,000 to 700,000 distinct CDR3 sequences, approximately 25% seen once. The sample comprised blood. The receptor set was obtained from a woman aged 65 to 85 in good health. CDR3s include the opening cysteine and the closing phenylalanine or tryptophan. Fields, in order: D gene, V gene, J gene, CDR3 protein. The D gene is left open where the match is weak.

.	TRBV18	TRBJ2-3	CASSPRSSDTQYF
TRBD1	TRBV24-1	TRBJ1-1	CATTQSGTGPMNTEAFF
TRBD1	TRBV15	TRBJ1-5	CATSTTTGGWQDQPQHF
.	TRBV25-1	TRBJ1-4	CASSRRGSWTNEKLFF
.	TRBV11-3	TRBJ2-2	CASSLGGPRTGELFF
.	TRBV7-2	TRBJ2-5	CASRPTDWETQYF
.	TRBV29-1	TRBJ2-3	CSVALPGAGTDTQYF
TRBD1	TRBV18	TRBJ1-3	CASSQTGGAGNTIYF
.	TRBV6-5	TRBJ2-5	CASSRLDLETQYF
TRBD1	TRBV4-2	TRBJ2-5	CASSRTGGEETQYF
.	TRBV20-1	TRBJ1-2	CSARVYSYGYTF
.	TRBV6-5	.	CASSRSVMGHEQYF
TRBD1	TRBV20-1	TRBJ1-6	CSARQRLTGESPLHF
.	TRBV5-1	TRBJ2-1	CASSLERSSYNEQFF
.	TRBV5-1	TRBJ1-3	CASSLEGFSGNTIYF
TRBD1	TRBV30	TRBJ2-5	CAWSVGQSETQYF
.	TRBV6-4	TRBJ2-5	CASLRWETQYF
TRBD2	TRBV18	TRBJ2-3	CASSPWTSGFTDTQYF
.	TRBV7-2	TRBJ1-1	CASSSRPGTLNTEAFF
TRBD1	TRBV6-5	TRBJ2-5	CASSYFRTGKAQETQYF
TRBD1	TRBV6-1	TRBJ2-1	CASIKGDRPEQFF
.	TRBV20-1	.	CSARDTTITTNEQFF
.	TRBV6-1	TRBJ2-7	CASVNLPEGQYF
.	TRBV7-3	TRBJ1-1	CASSADWNTEAFF
.	TRBV5-8	TRBJ2-5	CASSFIAGYQETQYF
.	TRBV20-1	TRBJ2-3	CSALRGGAPTDTQYF
.	TRBV5-1	TRBJ2-5	CASSLGTPNQETQYF
TRBD1	TRBV24-1	TRBJ2-3	CATSDPPGQGAAPDTQYF
.	TRBV7-8	TRBJ2-7	CASSLAPRVGGQYF
.	TRBV7-2	TRBJ2-3	CASSQSPSLTDTQYF
TRBD1	TRBV29-1	TRBJ2-7	CSVSGTGAPYEQYF
.	TRBV2	TRBJ1-5	CASRRGSNQPQHF
TRBD2	TRBV7-2	TRBJ2-5	CASSLNGGGRETQYF
TRBD1	TRBV29-1	TRBJ2-5	CSVDRTGGQETQHF
.	TRBV7-2	TRBJ1-1	CASGLGGGTEAFF
.	TRBV4-3	TRBJ1-1	CASSPGGGGTEAFF
TRBD2	TRBV4-2	TRBJ2-5	CASSQGSSGGSKETQYF
TRBD2	TRBV4-3	TRBJ2-5	CASSQVYNEAGGQETQYF
.	TRBV7-9	TRBJ2-2	CASSLSGYPGELFF
.	TRBV5-1	TRBJ2-3	CASQEGAGTDTQYF
.	TRBV12-3/TRBV12-4	TRBJ2-3	CASSLILAADTQYF
.	TRBV3-1	TRBJ2-2	CASSQVLLGELFF
.	TRBV6-2/TRBV6-3	TRBJ2-1	CASSWAPAQNEQFF